This TCR beta chain was sequenced in a study of blood T cell repertoires in COVID-19. Study as a whole: Samples of COVID-19 (acute and convalescent) were obtained from the United States, Italy and Spain.

Source study methods: Counts of nucleated cells, estimated from reference gene primer amplification, were obtained. Profiled with immunoSEQ multiplex PCR; TCRdb holds only in-frame clones, not every one. V, J and clone size reflect that table, while D and trimming were determined from the DNA. The data show around 160,000 clones, with 80% to 90% seen just once and roughly two fifths held by the top ten. V dropped 2 bases and J dropped 5 bases, with 18 bases sitting between them. Germline CDR1 is LNHDA and CDR2 is SQIVND (reference sequence). The CDR3 length is 16 residues. The sequenced sample was peripheral blood. The chain recombines TRBV19 with TRBJ1-2; D might be TRBD1 (6 bases). This receptor was identified in a human donor in a cohort sampled during active COVID-19. CDR3 bases: TGTGCCAGTAGTATATCTCGGGGGGGCTCGGGTTATGGCTACACCTTC. It is translated as CASSISRGGSGYGYTF.